This T cell receptor (beta chain) was recorded in a study of blood T cells in healthy people across ages (dated by TCRdb to the mid-2010s). Broadly, across the study: In model experiments, roughly one uniquely barcoded TCR beta cDNA molecule per two T cells was captured by template switching. For two donors (one aged 18 to 29 and one aged 80 or older), the study analyzed two additional independent replicas of 1 million unique cDNA reads from the same blood draw. Donors of different ages were randomly distributed across sequencing lanes to avoid experimental bias. The donors were divided into four age groups: young (average around 15 years), middle-aged (over 35), aged (around 67) and long-lived (82). Using deep sequencing normalized with unique cDNA molecular identifiers, the study measured how TCR beta repertoire diversity changes with age.

Libraries were made using 5' RACE. Sequencing took place on an Illumina HiSeq 2500. A second PCR of about 6 to 11 cycles was performed with a sample-barcoded 5' primer and a J-beta primer mix. A unique molecular identifier was introduced onto each TCR beta cDNA molecule by a template-switch 5' adaptor carrying 12 random nucleotides. Each sample yielded at least 2.5 million CDR3-containing paired-end reads. First-strand cDNA synthesis was performed from all RNA using the Mint cDNA synthesis kit, with priming by a TRBC-specific oligonucleotide. Following uracil-DNA glycosylase treatment, all cDNA underwent a first 18-cycle PCR with the universal primers M1SS and BC2_uni_R. Per the source publication's procedure: For normalization, 1 million high-quality reads were randomly selected from each sample, with every read carrying a distinct molecular identifier. Reads sharing molecular identifiers were discarded rather than binned into consensus sequences. CDR3 identification, clonotype clustering and error correction used MiTCR with a Q25 quality threshold and the strictest error-elimination algorithm. A nonparametric unseen species model using Euler transformation provided a lower-bound estimate of total TCR beta diversity. TCRdb reprocessed the public reads (quality trimming at Q25 with fastp, clone calling with MiXCR) and kept in-frame beta chains. Every distinct CDR3 protein forms one entry, paired with its most common genes and DNA. Clone size and V and J calls follow TCRdb, not the original study. In all, the sample holds 600,000 or so distinct CDR3 sequences, and approximately 21% of those were seen once. Of the sample, 3.5% to 4% falls within the top ten clones.

The paper as a whole reports these results and caveats: Compared with the aged group, more naive CD4+ T cells, fewer expanded clones and increased TCR diversity were shown by the long-lived group, suggesting age selection. Because profiling used bulk unsorted PBMCs, naive and antigen-experienced compartments could not be compared conclusively. The percentage of naive T cells measured by flow cytometry correlated strongly with observed TCR beta diversity. Total diversity estimates from one million sequenced T cells were considered lower bounds and underestimates. Because the CMV infection status of the donors was unknown, age-related changes in expanded clonotypes may potentially have been confounded. Observed TCR beta diversity per million T cells fell roughly linearly with age, and a significant reduction was already apparent by age about 36.

This clonotype was found a few times. The antigen it binds to is not known. Base qualities are not provided; no much larger clone lies one nucleotide away. The roughly 42 donors, aged 6 to 90 years, were systemically healthy Caucasian individuals from Russia. Around 10 milliliters of peripheral blood were drawn from each donor into EDTA-treated Vacutainer tubes. Ficoll-Paque density-gradient centrifugation was used to isolate PBMCs, with at least 7 million per sample. Trizol reagent was used to extract total RNA from PBMCs, with at least 6 micrograms per sample. For every donor, an aliquot of PBMCs went through flow cytometry to measure the percentages of naive CD45RAhigh/CD27high T cells. The CDR3 sequence holds 12 residues, the cysteine and phenylalanine included. Solely the CDR3 DNA is kept, with 36 bases framed from the first base. According to the germline V gene, CDR1 reads SQVTM and CDR2 reads ANQGSEA. The V end loses 4 bases and the J end loses 3 bases, and a stretch of 9 bases separates them.

Sequences were obtained from blood. This receptor was obtained from a man aged 70 or older in good health. The chain couples TRBV29-1 to TRBJ1-1; no D segment can be confidently identified. The CDR3 corresponds to CSVVGGDTEAFF. The sequence in DNA is TGCAGCGTTGTCGGCGGGGACACTGAAGCTTTCTTT.